The 13 T cell receptor beta chains below all came from one sample that was sequenced in a study of cytomegalovirus exposure and HLA in healthy donors. PCR was performed using 60 Vbeta and 13 Jbeta primers. Repertoires were generated with immunoSEQ multiplex PCR, while TCRdb's copy carries only in-frame clones and drops some. The data contain under 200,000 clones, around three quarters of them singletons. Sequencing was performed on PBMCs. These receptors came from a woman in her 50s in good health and CMV-seropositive.

The chain recombines TRBV12-1 with TRBJ1-3; TRBD1 is the table's D call and was not checked against the DNA. TRBV12-1 is shown as a pseudogene. CDR3 length: 17 residues. The CDR3 reads CASSSDREPDLGNTIYF. The CDR3 region has the DNA TGTGCCAGCAGCAGTGACAGGGAGCCGGATCTGGGAAACACCATATATTTT.

The chain links TRBV23-1 to TRBJ2-7, with TRBD1 matching over 8 bases. TRBV23-1 is given ORF status, its function remaining uncertain. The CDR3 extends over 16 amino acids. The ends lost 7 bases at V and 5 bases at J; junction bases unmatched: 16. CDR3 in DNA: TGCGCCAGCAAAGTTCGGACAGGGAGTAAACCCCACGAGCAGTACTTC. It yields the protein CASKVRTGSKPHEQYF.

This chain uses TRBV10-1 with TRBJ1-2, with D unresolved. The CDR3 has 11 residues. Germline V lookup: CDR1 WNHNN, CDR2 SYGVQD (reference sequence). V lost 8 bases to trimming and J lost 8 bases, with 12 bases between them. The CDR3 bases are TGCGCCAGCGAGGAGGTGGCGGGCTACACCTTC. Amino acids: CASEEVAGYTF.

The chain employs TRBV27 and TRBJ2-7; TRBD1 is a possible D gene (5 bases). The CDR3 contains 14 residues. The V end was cut by 5 bases, the J end by 0 bases, with 11 bases between. Germline lookup yields CDR1 MNHEY and CDR2 SMNVEV (reference sequence). CDR3 in DNA: TGTGCCAGCAGTCCTACCAGGGTCTCCTACGAGCAGTACTTC. Encoded protein: CASSPTRVSYEQYF.

About this clone itself: At one of its ends the junction is not consistent with the germline gene, which may arise from a read error. This chain links TRBV6-4 with TRBJ2-3, with D perhaps TRBD2 (6 bases). The CDR3 covers 16 residues. In germline, CDR1 is MRHNA, CDR2 SNTAGT. The chain's CDR3 is CARSDSAGIPTDTQYF. As DNA, the CDR3 is TGTGCCCGCAGTGACTCCGCGGGGATACCAACAGATACGCAGTATTTT.

The CDR3 loop is CSHVRGDTQYF. For the CDR3, the DNA is TGCAGCCACGTCAGAGGGGATACGCAGTATTTT. This rearrangement joins TRBV29-1 to TRBJ2-3, with a possible D match to TRBD2 (5 bases). The CDR3 has 11 amino acids. CDR1 is SQVTM and CDR2 is ANQGSEA in the germline V gene. V was clipped by 8 bases and J by 6 bases, with 12 bases between them.

The chain has TRBV7-2 and TRBJ2-5; 13 positions agree with TRBD2. Trimming removed 5 bases from V and 0 bases from J; junction bases left unmatched: 9. Germline V gene sequence: CDR1 SGHTA, CDR2 FQGNSA. This CDR3 is 18 amino acids long. CDR3 in amino acids: CASSPRLAGGPNQETQYF. As DNA, the CDR3 is TGTGCCAGCAGCCCCAGACTAGCGGGGGGCCCTAACCAAGAGACCCAGTACTTC. Complete variable domain (other parts from reference TRBV7-2 and TRBJ2-5): GAGVSQSPSNKVTEKGKDVELRCDPISGHTALYWYRQSLGQGLEFLIYFQGNSAPDKSGLPSDRFSAERTGGSVSTLTIQRTQQEDSAVYLCASSPRLAGGPNQETQYFGPGTRLLVL.

The chain carries TRBV10-3 and TRBJ2-3; 9 bases agree with TRBD1. The J segment lost 4 bases and the V segment lost 6 bases, leaving 5 bases of the junction unmatched. Germline assignment: CDR1 ENHRY and CDR2 SYGVKD. The CDR3 runs to 14 residues. The CDR3 DNA reads as TGTGCCATCAGCGGGACAGGGTCTCCAGATACGCAGTATTTT. Protein: CAISGTGSPDTQYF.

This clone was seen a single time. J is TRBJ1-1 and V is TRBV5-4; D unresolved. This CDR3 comprises 13 residues. Germline CDR1 is SGHNT and CDR2 is YYREEE (reference sequence). V lost 4 bases and J lost 7, with 14 bases in between. CDR3 in amino acids: CASSPARPDEAFF. The CDR3 region has the DNA TGTGCCAGCAGCCCGGCTAGGCCCGATGAAGCTTTCTTT.

The rearrangement links TRBV19 to TRBJ2-7; D ambiguous. V lost 5 bases, J lost 4 bases, and 6 bases lay in between. This CDR3 spans 11 amino acids. CDR1 and CDR2 (germline): LNHDA, SQIVND (reference sequence). This CDR3 is CASSSLYEQYF. CDR3 DNA sequence: TGTGCCAGTAGTTCCCTTTACGAGCAGTACTTC. Based on the CDR3 plus reference TRBV19 and TRBJ2-7, the full variable domain is DGGITQSPKYLFRKEGQNVTLSCEQNLNHDAMYWYRQDPGQGLRLIYYSQIVNDFQKGDIAEGYSVSREKKESFPLTVTSAQKNPTAFYLCASSSLYEQYFGPGTRLTVT.

The chain carries TRBV5-4 and TRBJ2-1; the match to TRBD2 covers 7 bases. CDR3 length equals 17 residues. V lost 6 bases, J lost 2 bases, and 14 bases stayed unmatched. Germline V gives CDR1 SGHNT, CDR2 YYREEE (reference sequence). The CDR3 reads CASNARGGSGPYNEQFF. The CDR3 coding sequence is TGTGCCAGCAACGCCCGCGGGGGATCAGGACCCTACAATGAGCAGTTCTTC.

The chain recombines TRBV4-3 with TRBJ2-5, with D perhaps TRBD1 (6 bases). Germline CDR1 is LGHNA and CDR2 is YSLEER. The CDR3 has 15 residues. Deletions cut 3 bases from V and 1 base from J, with 12 bases between. CDR3: CASSQNDRTQETQYF. The CDR3 DNA reads as TGCGCCAGCAGCCAGAACGACAGGACCCAAGAGACCCAGTACTTC.

The gene calls are TRBV20-1 and TRBJ2-7, with D hard to call. Germline V gene lookup returns CDR1 DFQATT and CDR2 SNEGSKA (reference sequence). Trimming took off 0 bases at V and 10 bases at J, with 7 bases between the two ends. This CDR3 is 10 amino acids long. The CDR3 loop is CSARDRYQYF. Here the CDR3 DNA reads TGCAGTGCTAGAGATCGGTACCAGTACTTC.